Listed here are 8 T cell receptor beta chains from one sample, sequenced in a study of cytomegalovirus exposure and HLA in healthy donors. PCR was performed using 60 Vbeta and 13 Jbeta primers. TCRdb keeps only in-frame clones here, not all; method: immunoSEQ multiplex PCR. The table shows 150,000 to 200,000 clones, with about 80% occurring only once. The specimen sequenced was PBMCs. Receptors originate from a man between 25 and 39 years old in good health and CMV-seropositive.

This rearrangement joins TRBV18 to TRBJ1-1; D may be TRBD1 (5 bases). V dropped 2 bases and J dropped 1 base, with 8 bases sitting between them. The CDR3 contains 14 residues. Germline CDR1 reads KGHSH; CDR2 reads LQKENI. CDR3 in DNA: TGTGCCAGCTCACCATTCCAGGGGAACACTGAAGCTTTCTTT. Translating gives CASSPFQGNTEAFF.

V is TRBV5-1 and J is TRBJ2-3; perhaps TRBD2 as D (5 bases). The V end lost 0 bases, the J end lost 1 base, and 12 bases lay between the germline ends. CDR3 length: 16 residues. CDR1 is SGHRS and CDR2 is YFSETQ in the germline V gene. The chain's CDR3 is CASSLEVRRGTDTQYF. Here the CDR3 DNA reads TGCGCCAGCAGCTTGGAGGTACGGCGGGGCACAGATACGCAGTATTTT.

In regard to this clone: The sample has other DNA sequences that encode this CDR3 too. The chain uses TRBV29-1 and TRBJ1-1, with 7 positions matching TRBD1. Germline loops: CDR1 SQVTM, CDR2 ANQGSEA. Trimming at V came to 3 bases and at J to 7 bases, leaving 2 bases not matched to a gene. The CDR3 has 11 amino acids. As DNA, the CDR3 is TGCAGCGTTGAGACAGGGAATGAAGCTTTCTTT. This gives the protein CSVETGNEAFF.

This clone was recorded once. The V and J genes are TRBV28 and TRBJ2-2; D possibly corresponds to TRBD1 (6 bases). The CDR3 covers 15 residues. Trimming stripped 5 bases from V and 3 bases from J, with 13 bases between. Germline CDR1 and CDR2: MDHEN and SYDVKM. Here the CDR3 DNA reads TGTGCCAGCAGTCTCTGGGGGCAGGACACCGGGGAGCTGTTTTTT. It encodes CASSLWGQDTGELFF. The variable domain in full, with the rest retrieved from reference TRBV28 and TRBJ2-2, is DVKVTQSSRYLVKRTGEKVFLECVQDMDHENMFWYRQDPGLGLRLIYFSYDVKMKEKGDIPEGYSVSREKKERFSLILESASTNQTSMYLCASSLWGQDTGELFFGEGSRLTVL.

V and J are TRBV4-3 and TRBJ1-2; tentatively, D is TRBD1 (6 bases). This CDR3 is 18 amino acids long. V dropped 1 base and J dropped 4 bases, with 22 bases sitting between them. In germline, CDR1 is LGHNA, CDR2 YSLEER. CDR3: CASSQALSSQGRGYGYTF. The CDR3 coding sequence is TGCGCCAGCAGCCAAGCCCTCTCTTCTCAGGGGCGCGGCTATGGCTACACCTTC.

The V gene is TRBV5-1, the J gene TRBJ1-4, with TRBD1 matching 8 bases. CDR1 is SGHRS and CDR2 is YFSETQ in the germline V gene. This CDR3 region has 15 residues. With V trimmed by 4 bases and J by 5 bases, 7 bases remained unmatched. The DNA of the CDR3 is TGCGCCAGCAGCGGAACTCAGGGGGCGAATGAAAAACTGTTTTTT. Its protein product is CASSGTQGANEKLFF.

The chain uses TRBV15 and TRBJ2-7; possible D gene TRBD2, 7 bases. Germline V lookup: CDR1 LNHNV, CDR2 YYDKDF (reference sequence). V gave up 3 bases and J gave up 9 bases, with 21 bases separating them. The CDR3 is 15 residues long. DNA for the CDR3: TGTGCCACCAGCAGCCAGATGCAGGGGTCGGGAGGGCAGTACTTC. The encoded protein is CATSSQMQGSGGQYF.

This chain connects TRBV30 to TRBJ1-6, with 8 bases that match TRBD1. Looked up from germline, CDR1 is GTSNPN and CDR2 is SVGIG (reference sequence). CDR3 length: 15 amino acids. V was clipped by 7 bases and J by 3 bases; unmatched bases: 8. DNA of the CDR3: TGTGCCTTGGACAGGGTAGGAGTCTATAATTCACCCCTCCACTTT. Translating gives CALDRVGVYNSPLHF.